Listed here are 26 T cell receptor beta chains from one sample, sequenced in a study of blood T cell repertoires in COVID-19. Generated by immunoSEQ multiplex PCR, the TCRdb table keeps only in-frame clones and is missing some. Counted here are 390,000 or so clones, 87% occurring once; the ten biggest clones make up roughly 10%. Sequenced: peripheral blood. These receptors all stem from a woman aged 30 to 39 with COVID-19, enrolled during active disease.

The V gene is TRBV27, the J gene TRBJ1-1, with D possibly being TRBD1 (6 bases). V gave up 3 bases and J gave up 3 bases, with 8 bases separating them. The CDR3 consists of 13 residues. Germline CDR1 reads MNHEY; CDR2 reads SMNVEV (reference sequence). The CDR3 nucleotides are TGTGCCAGCAGTTTGTCAGGGGACACTGAAGCTTTCTTT. Its translation is CASSLSGDTEAFF.

V and J are TRBV7-2 and TRBJ1-4; TRBD1 agrees at 9 bases. The V gene's germline CDR1 is SGHTA and CDR2 FQGNSA. The V gene end was trimmed by 1 base and the J gene end by 8 bases; junction bases not matched to a gene: 5. The CDR3 extends over 15 amino acids. In DNA form, the CDR3 reads TGTGCCAGCAGCTTAGTTGGGACAGGGAAGGAAAAACTGTTTTTT. Amino acid sequence: CASSLVGTGKEKLFF.

This chain uses TRBV28 with TRBJ2-5; TRBD2 aligns across 7 bases. The trim removed 5 bases at V and 4 bases at J, leaving 10 bases unmatched. This CDR3 has 15 residues. Germline CDR1 is MDHEN and CDR2 is SYDVKM. The CDR3 DNA is TGTGCCAGCAGTGAACGGGCGGGAGCGGTAGAGACCCAGTACTTC. Amino acids: CASSERAGAVETQYF.

On this clone itself: The same CDR3 arises from other DNA sequences in this sample as well. This chain uses TRBV10-3 with TRBJ2-2; D is uncertain. Germline CDR1 ENHRY, CDR2 SYGVKD. Trimming took 0 bases from V and 5 from J, leaving 4 bases between them. There are 13 residues in the CDR3. The CDR3, as DNA: TGTGCCATCAGTGAGTCCGGGACCGGGGAGCTGTTTTTT. It translates to CAISESGTGELFF.

This clone was found once. V is TRBV28 and J is TRBJ2-4; D is perhaps TRBD2 (6 bases). The V end was cut by 8 bases, the J end by 0 bases, with 17 bases between. This CDR3 is built from 16 residues. CDR1 is MDHEN and CDR2 is SYDVKM in the germline V gene. CDR3 DNA: TGTGCCAGCGGGAGGCGCCAGGACCTAGCCAAAAACATTCAGTACTTC. Translated, it gives CASGRRQDLAKNIQYF.

The rearrangement uses TRBV4-1 and TRBJ1-5; D possibly corresponds to TRBD1 (5 bases). CDR3 length: 13 amino acids. Germline lookup yields CDR1 MGHRA and CDR2 YSYEKL. V lost 1 base and J 7 bases, leaving 8 bases between the germline ends. The CDR3 here is CASSQVGPQPQHF. CDR3 DNA sequence: TGCGCCAGCAGCCAAGTGGGGCCGCAGCCCCAGCATTTT.

The rearrangement uses TRBV13 and TRBJ2-7; TRBD1 is a possible D gene (6 bases). Between the trimmed V and J ends, which lost 5 bases and 2 bases, there was a span of 16 bases. The CDR3 loop spans 15 amino acids. Germline V CDR1 and CDR2: PRHDT, FYEKMQ (reference sequence). This chain's CDR3 is CASSPTRDTPYEQYF. CDR3 coding DNA: TGTGCCAGCAGCCCGACCCGGGACACCCCCTACGAGCAGTACTTC.

The chain links TRBV30 to TRBJ1-2; D is possibly TRBD1 (5 bases). From germline, CDR1 is GTSNPN and CDR2 SVGIG (reference sequence). CDR3 length: 14 amino acids. V was cut by 3 bases and J by 2 bases, with 13 bases left in between. The DNA of the CDR3 is TGTGCCTGGAGACCGGGACTTTTAAACTATGGCTACACCTTC. Translated, it gives CAWRPGLLNYGYTF.

V usage is TRBV24-1 and J usage is TRBJ2-6; possibly TRBD1 for D (6 bases). V shed 12 bases and J shed 7 bases, with 15 bases lying between them. This CDR3 contains 13 residues. Germline CDR1 KGHDR, CDR2 SFDVKD. The CDR3 loop is CASQDRNANVLTF. The CDR3 DNA sequence: TGTGCCTCTCAAGACAGGAACGCCAACGTCCTGACTTTC.

The V call is TRBV5-5, the J call TRBJ1-2; 8 nucleotides line up with TRBD1. Per the germline V gene, CDR1 is SGHKS and CDR2 is YYEKEE (reference sequence). The V segment lost 4 bases and the J segment 4 bases; nucleotides outside the gene matches: 6. This CDR3 comprises 14 residues. In DNA, the CDR3 is TGTGCCAGCAGCGAAAGGACAGGGTTCTATGGCTACACCTTC. It yields the protein CASSERTGFYGYTF.

The V call is TRBV16, the J call TRBJ2-7, with 7 bases fitting TRBD1. The trim removed 4 bases at V and 1 base at J, leaving 7 bases unmatched. The length of the CDR3 is 15 residues. Germline CDR1 and CDR2: KGHSY and FQNENV. The CDR3 bases are TGTGCCAGCAGCCCCCCAGGGGGTCCTTCCTACGAGCAGTACTTC. Its protein product is CASSPPGGPSYEQYF.

This clone was seen only once. This chain links TRBV7-9 with TRBJ2-7, with 10 bases identical to TRBD1. The CDR3 covers 17 residues. J was trimmed by 2 bases and V by 1 base; bases with no gene match: 8. The germline V gene encodes CDR1 SEHNR and CDR2 FQNEAQ (reference sequence). CDR3 sequence reads: CASSLGQGQGLAYEQYF. For the CDR3, the DNA is TGTGCCAGCAGCTTAGGCCAGGGACAGGGGCTAGCCTACGAGCAGTACTTC.

This clone was seen only once. The CDR3 DNA is TGTGCCAGCAGTTCCGGACAGCCCTTCTTCACAGATACGCAGTATTTT. Protein sequence: CASSSGQPFFTDTQYF. The chain recombines TRBV28 with TRBJ2-3; possible D gene TRBD1, 6 bases. The CDR3 has 16 residues. Per the germline V gene, CDR1 is MDHEN and CDR2 is SYDVKM. Trimming left V 4 bases short and J 2 bases short, with 16 bases between.

CDR3 DNA sequence: TGCGCCAGCAGCCAAGACCCCACCCCCAGGGGGCGAGAAAAACTGTTTTTT. The encoded protein is CASSQDPTPRGREKLFF. The chain combines TRBV4-1 with TRBJ1-4, with 8 bases matching TRBD1. V gave up 0 bases and J gave up 8 bases; unmatched junction bases: 11. CDR1 is MGHRA and CDR2 is YSYEKL in the germline V gene. The CDR3 runs 17 residues.

This chain connects TRBV3-1 (or the pseudogene TRBV3-2) to TRBJ1-2; the D gene is possibly TRBD1 (5 bases). Per germline, CDR1 LGHDT and CDR2 YNNKEL (reference sequence). The CDR3 is made up of 12 amino acids. V was trimmed by 8 bases and J by 6 bases, leaving 13 bases between them. The CDR3 here is CASRAGGDGYTF. DNA of the CDR3: TGTGCCAGCCGCGCCGGAGGGGATGGCTACACCTTC.

DNA for the CDR3: TGTGCCAGCAGCTTCCTAGCGCAACACAATGAGCAGTTCTTC. Amino acid sequence: CASSFLAQHNEQFF. The chain has TRBV7-2 and TRBJ2-1, with a possible D match to TRBD2 (6 bases). The CDR3 contains 14 residues. Germline values: CDR1 SGHTA, CDR2 FQGNSA. V was shortened by 3 bases and J by 5 bases, with 11 bases between the two germline ends.

The chain links TRBV5-1 to TRBJ2-7; 9 bases map to TRBD1. CDR3 length: 16 amino acids. Losses at the gene ends were 4 bases for V and 1 base for J; bases not matched to a gene: 9. CDR1 is SGHRS and CDR2 is YFSETQ in the germline V gene. CDR3 nucleotides: TGCGCCAGCAGCCCCCGGGGGACAGGGACGTCCTACGAGCAGTACTTC. Its protein product is CASSPRGTGTSYEQYF.

This clone was seen only a few times. The chain joins TRBV6-4 to TRBJ2-2; 9 bases line up with TRBD2. The CDR3 is 14 residues long. Germline values: CDR1 MRHNA, CDR2 SNTAGT. J lost 4 bases, V lost 3 bases, and 0 bases had no gene match. This chain's CDR3 is CASSEAGGTGELFF. The DNA for the CDR3 is TGTGCCAGCAGTGAAGCGGGAGGCACCGGGGAGCTGTTTTTT.

DNA for the CDR3: TGCGCCAGCAGCGTACACATTAAGGACAGGGGACCGATGAACACTGAAGCTTTCTTT. It translates to CASSVHIKDRGPMNTEAFF. The V call is TRBV5-1, the J call TRBJ1-1; 9 bases line up with TRBD1. The CDR3 is 19 amino acids. CDR1 and CDR2 (germline): SGHRS, YFSETQ. J gave up 0 bases and V 4 bases, and 16 bases lay outside the gene matches.

This chain links TRBV25-1 with TRBJ2-1; D uncertain. The V gene's germline CDR1 is MGHDK and CDR2 SYGVNS. This CDR3 has 16 amino acids. Trimming pared 5 bases from V and 0 bases from J, leaving 14 bases between. The CDR3 DNA follows: TGTGCCAGCAGTCCCCAGGCTTTGGACTCCTACAATGAGCAGTTCTTC. Translated: CASSPQALDSYNEQFF.

This sequence joins TRBV5-8 and TRBJ2-1, with unresolved D. Germline loops: CDR1 SGHTS, CDR2 YDEGEE. This CDR3 spans 11 amino acids. V shed 1 base and J shed 15 bases, with 11 bases lying between them. The CDR3 bases are TGTGCCAGCAGCTTGAGGCTCCAGGTGTTCTTC. Its translation is CASSLRLQVFF.

The CDR3 is CASSSITGIGRTEAFF. In DNA form, the CDR3 reads TGTGCCAGCAGTTCAATAACAGGGATCGGTAGAACTGAAGCTTTCTTT. The J gene is TRBJ1-1, the V gene TRBV27; a possible D gene is TRBD1 (6 bases). Trimming pared 4 bases from V and 5 bases from J, leaving 20 bases between. The CDR3 has 16 residues. The germline CDR1 and CDR2 sequences are MNHEY and SMNVEV (reference sequence).

The rearrangement links TRBV10-1 to TRBJ2-5; 14 nucleotides align to TRBD2. The V segment lost 5 bases and the J segment 4 bases; nucleotides outside the gene matches: 12. This CDR3 has 18 amino acids. Germline CDR1 is WNHNN and CDR2 is SYGVQD (reference sequence). CDR3 protein: CASSSGTSGSGRGETQYF. Written as DNA, the CDR3 is TGCGCCAGCAGTTCTGGGACTAGCGGGAGTGGCAGGGGAGAGACCCAGTACTTC.

This clone was counted ten times or more. The chain couples TRBV30 to TRBJ2-7; 11 nucleotides line up with TRBD1. The V and J ends lost 1 base and 5 bases, in that order; junction bases with no gene match: 10. The CDR3 extends over 16 amino acids. Germline CDR1 and CDR2: GTSNPN and SVGIG (reference sequence). The chain's CDR3 is CAWSETPGQGEHEQYF. In DNA, the CDR3 is TGTGCCTGGAGTGAGACGCCGGGACAGGGGGAACACGAGCAGTACTTC.

CDR3 nucleotides: TGTGCCAGCCTTGGAATAGCGGGAGGTGGCTACGAGCAGTACTTC. This encodes CASLGIAGGGYEQYF. The chain employs TRBV28 and TRBJ2-7; 10 nucleotides line up with TRBD2. The length of the CDR3 is 15 residues. Germline CDR1 is MDHEN and CDR2 is SYDVKM. V lost 8 bases, J lost 3 bases, and 10 bases stayed unmatched.

The chain uses TRBV24-1 and TRBJ2-2; D is undetermined. The CDR3 loop spans 15 amino acids. Per the germline V gene, CDR1 is KGHDR and CDR2 is SFDVKD. V was cut by 2 bases and J by 2 bases, with 8 bases left in between. CDR3 DNA sequence: TGTGCCACCAGTGATTCAGAACGTAACACCGGGGAGCTGTTTTTT. Its protein product is CATSDSERNTGELFF.